A single sample gave rise to the 17 T cell receptor beta chains below, sequenced in a study of shared clonotypes between healthy human individuals. The protocol was immunoSEQ multiplex PCR, while the TCRdb copy is restricted to in-frame clones and leaves out a portion. The sample contains 2 million to 2.5 million clones, over 90% of which appear only once. Sequenced: naive CD4+ T cells from PBMCs. Subset denoted: CD45RA+ positively selected. All receptors derive from a man between 18 and 29 years old in good health. Some clones in this sample may be carry-over from other donors' samples.

This chain connects TRBV28 to TRBJ2-3; D is perhaps TRBD2 (6 bases). CDR3 size: 16 residues. Germline CDR1 and CDR2: MDHEN and SYDVKM. Trimming pared 5 bases from V and 4 bases from J, leaving 19 bases between. The CDR3 is CASSPPGAGNSDTQYF. CDR3 DNA: TGTGCCAGCAGTCCCCCCGGGGCGGGAAACTCAGATACGCAGTATTTT.

This clone has only a few counts. Just one base apart from a much larger clone, this may be a read error. Other nucleotide sequences from this sample produce the same CDR3. This rearrangement joins TRBV11-2 to TRBJ2-5, with no clear D. Germline CDR1 and CDR2: SGHAT and FQNNGV. The CDR3 totals 11 residues. Trimming removed 3 bases from V and 5 bases from J, with 4 bases in between. The CDR3: CASSLGETQYF. The CDR3 DNA reads TGTGCCAGCAGCTTGGGGGAGACCCAGTACTTC.

This clone was seen a single time. The chain recombines TRBV4-3 with TRBJ2-5; TRBD1 or TRBD2 may be the D gene (6 bases each). CDR1 and CDR2 (germline): LGHNA, YSLEER. The germline V and J ends were trimmed by 1 base and 7 bases, with 13 bases remaining between them. The CDR3 is 14 residues long. The CDR3 sequence: CASSQAPRGATQYF. CDR3 DNA: TGCGCCAGCAGCCAAGCGCCGAGGGGGGCGACCCAGTACTTC.

The rearrangement joins TRBV27 to TRBJ2-1; 9 nucleotides agree with TRBD2. Looked up from germline, CDR1 is MNHEY and CDR2 is SMNVEV (reference sequence). Losses at the gene ends were 3 bases for V and 4 bases for J; bases not matched to a gene: 10. The CDR3 has 17 amino acids. CDR3 sequence (DNA): TGTGCCAGCAGTTTTGGTGGTAGCGGGGGACCTTACAATGAGCAGTTCTTC. It is translated as CASSFGGSGGPYNEQFF.

The chain uses TRBV4-1 and TRBJ1-1, with no clear D. CDR3 length: 15 residues. Germline CDR1 MGHRA, CDR2 YSYEKL. V lost 0 bases, J lost 0 bases, and 8 bases lay in between. The CDR3, as DNA: TGCGCCAGCAGCCAAGATCTCGGGGTGAACACTGAAGCTTTCTTT. It is translated as CASSQDLGVNTEAFF.

The genes are TRBV28 and TRBJ1-4, with D perhaps matching TRBD1 (5 bases). This CDR3 has 13 amino acids. Germline V gives CDR1 MDHEN, CDR2 SYDVKM. V was shortened by 7 bases and J by 10 bases, with 16 bases between the two germline ends. DNA of the CDR3: TGTGCCAGCATATCGCCGGGACTCCCAAAACTGTTTTTT. Its protein product is CASISPGLPKLFF.

The V and J genes are TRBV28 and TRBJ1-2; D remains ambiguous. V was cut by 2 bases and J by 5 bases, with 12 bases left in between. CDR3 length: 14 residues. Germline V CDR1 and CDR2: MDHEN, SYDVKM. Written as DNA, the CDR3 is TGTGCCAGCAGTTTACCCCGGACGGTATATGGCTACACCTTC. As protein: CASSLPRTVYGYTF.

The chain employs TRBV4-2 and TRBJ2-1; D uncertain. V was clipped by 0 bases and J by 9 bases, with 18 bases between them. The CDR3 spans 16 residues. From germline, CDR1 is LGHNA and CDR2 YNFKEQ. The CDR3 coding sequence is TGTGCCAGCAGCCAAGATCGGGCCCGAGTTCCGGCTGAGCAGTTCTTC. Protein product: CASSQDRARVPAEQFF.

As regards this clone: Other DNA sequences in this specimen translate into the identical CDR3. The CDR3 loop is CASSPGTGVSGANVLTF. CDR3 DNA: TGTGCCAGCTCACCCGGGACAGGGGTGAGTGGGGCCAACGTCCTGACTTTC. The rearrangement links TRBV18 to TRBJ2-6; 10 bases align to TRBD1. CDR1 KGHSH and CDR2 LQKENI come from the germline V gene. V lost 3 bases, J lost 3 bases, and 5 bases stayed unmatched. The CDR3 loop spans 17 amino acids. Full variable domain (missing parts from reference TRBV18 and TRBJ2-6): NAGVMQNPRHLVRRRGQEARLRCSPMKGHSHVYWYRQLPEEGLKFMVYLQKENIIDESGMPKERFSAEFPKEGPSILRIQQVVRGDSAAYFCASSPGTGVSGANVLTFGAGSRLTVL.

V gene TRBV4-1 combines with J gene TRBJ2-1; 9 bases map to TRBD2. Germline lookup yields CDR1 MGHRA and CDR2 YSYEKL. J lost 7 bases, V lost 0 bases, and 4 bases had no gene match. The CDR3 sequence is 15 residues long. The CDR3 nucleotides read TGCGCCAGCAGCCAAGAGTTCACTAGCGGGAATGAGCAGTTCTTC. It codes for CASSQEFTSGNEQFF.

This rearrangement joins TRBV11-2 to TRBJ2-1; 8 bases fit TRBD2. The CDR3 contains 14 residues. V lost 6 bases and J lost 7; bases outside the gene matches: 8. CDR1 is SGHAT, CDR2 FQNNGV, per germline. The DNA for the CDR3 is TGTGCCAGCAGACCTACCGGGGGGGGTAATGAGCAGTTCTTC. Translation gives CASRPTGGGNEQFF.

This chain connects TRBV28 to TRBJ1-3; D not resolved. Trimming took 2 bases from V and 9 from J, leaving 14 bases between them. The CDR3 extends over 14 amino acids. CDR1 is MDHEN, CDR2 SYDVKM, per germline. DNA for the CDR3: TGTGCCAGCAGTTTAGGGTACGGTTCTGGCACCATATATTTT. It yields the protein CASSLGYGSGTIYF.

This clone was counted between two and nine times. The rearrangement uses TRBV21-1 and TRBJ1-2; the D segment call TRBD1 is taken from the table without a DNA check. TRBV21-1 is a listed pseudogene. This CDR3 contains 12 residues. CDR3 nucleotide sequence: TGTGCCAGCAGCTCCCCAGGCCAAGGCTACACCTTC. Translated: CASSSPGQGYTF.

This clone was seen once. The chain combines TRBV6-4 with TRBJ2-7; 9 nucleotides match TRBD1. With V trimmed by 4 bases and J by 4 bases, 2 bases remained unmatched. The length of the CDR3 is 13 residues. From germline, CDR1 is MRHNA and CDR2 SNTAGT. The CDR3 DNA reads as TGTGCCAGCAGTGTCGGGACAGGGTACGAGCAGTACTTC. It codes for CASSVGTGYEQYF.

The J gene is TRBJ1-1, the V gene TRBV7-6; D possibly corresponds to TRBD1 (6 bases). Trimming shortened V by 1 base and J by 5 bases, and 17 bases separated the two germline ends. The CDR3 totals 16 residues. From germline, CDR1 is SGHVS and CDR2 FNYEAQ. The CDR3 loop reads CASSLVEAGAGTEAFF. The CDR3 nucleotides read TGTGCCAGCAGCTTAGTTGAGGCAGGGGCAGGGACTGAAGCTTTCTTT.

CDR3 region: CAWSRFAWGPSYEQYF. Written as DNA, the CDR3 is TGTGCCTGGTCCCGGTTTGCGTGGGGGCCGTCCTACGAGCAGTACTTC. V gene TRBV30 combines with J gene TRBJ2-7, with a possible D match to TRBD1 (6 bases). The CDR3 totals 16 residues. Trimming took off 5 bases at V and 1 base at J, with 21 bases between the two ends. The germline CDR1 and CDR2 sequences are GTSNPN and SVGIG (reference sequence).

Points on this clone: Other DNA sequences in the sample encode the same CDR3. This chain links TRBV29-1 with TRBJ2-2, with TRBD2 identical over 8 bases. Per germline, CDR1 SQVTM and CDR2 ANQGSEA. The CDR3 is 14 residues long. The trim removed 6 bases at V and 2 bases at J, leaving 5 bases unmatched. CDR3 sequence: CSVLRGVNTGELFF. CDR3 nucleotides: TGCAGCGTCTTGCGGGGGGTTAACACCGGGGAGCTGTTTTTT.